A single T cell receptor (beta chain) is shown here with its context. Sequencing used immunoSEQ multiplex PCR; TCRdb keeps in-frame clones, though not all of them. The repertoire holds about 160,000 clones, with around 83% as singletons. The sample originates from a study of blood T cell repertoires in COVID-19. After removal of 3 bases from V and 7 bases from J, the junction contained 6 bases not matched to a gene. The germline gives CDR1 LGHDT, CDR2 YNNKEL (reference sequence). This CDR3 is built from 14 residues. The clonotype originates from a middle-aged man with acute or convalescent COVID-19. The rearrangement links TRBV3-1 (or the pseudogene TRBV3-2) to TRBJ1-3; 7 positions agree with TRBD1. Sequenced material: peripheral blood. The CDR3, as DNA: TGTGCCAGCAGCCAGAACCCGACAGGGAACACCATATATTTT. Its protein product is CASSQNPTGNTIYF.